This TCR beta chain comes out of a study of cytomegalovirus exposure and HLA in healthy donors (dated by TCRdb to 2016 to 2017). Concerning the study at large: According to a later analysis, the roughly 130 validation repertoires were produced on the same platform as the 666 repertoires of the first cohort. The study was designed to test whether signatures of past pathogen exposure could be identified by cataloging public T cell receptors. Along with the roughly 670-subject first cohort, a separate validation cohort of over a hundred different subjects was used. To predict cytomegalovirus infection status, the study brought together high-throughput TCR immunosequencing, statistical association of individual TCRs with disease status, and machine learning.

Turning to this clone: Its antigen remains undetermined. Per-nucleotide qualities are absent, and no much larger clonotype sits a single base away.

The library was obtained by the immunoSEQ multiplex PCR assay. Turning to the authors' computational methods: To diagnose cytomegalovirus status from the catalog of TCR beta chain sequences, a statistical classification framework was built. What TCRdb holds here is the immuneACCESS table cut down to in-frame rearrangements. Part of the clones is not present; checked against another copy, under half of the missing clones reflect an unresolved V gene, and the others are unexplained. That table gives V, J and clone size, and the DNA gave D and trimming. The sample contains 150,000 to 170,000 clones, around 84% of them found a single time. Clones ranked in the top ten supply roughly 1.9% of the sample. Study-wide conclusions, independent of this receptor: All 120 or so repertoires were used to score co-occurrence in the validation cohort in a later analysis, because that analysis had no HLA typing for the cohort. The classifier was reported to diagnose cytomegalovirus status with high specificity and sensitivity in both the original cohort and the validation cohort. Most TCR sequences were seen in very few donors, while some public TCRs were found in many individuals. In a later analysis, TCRs clustered in the first cohort were found to also tend to co-occur in the roughly 130 validation repertoires, with approximately 95% of cluster scores above 0. A few of the identified cytomegalovirus-associated TCR beta chains were confirmed in vitro to be specific for cytomegalovirus antigens. It was suggested by the authors that the approach could potentially be generalized to other disease states and immunological phenotypes. A total of 164 TCR beta chains were listed by the study as associated with cytomegalovirus.

The donors were included in the validation cohort of 130 or so subjects, a group kept apart from the approximately 690-subject first cohort. Via the germline V gene (reference sequence), CDR1 is MNHEY and CDR2 SMNVEV. The CDR3 covers 14 residues, taking in both the cysteine and the phenylalanine. Only CDR3 DNA is held: 42 bases, read in frame from base 1. V ends up 5 bases short and J 4 bases short, with an unmatched junction base count of 4. The sequence derives from a human donor in good health. Recombination linked TRBV27 to TRBJ2-2, with TRBD1 matching 7 junction bases. What was sequenced was PBMCs. The DNA sequence follows: TGTGCCAGCAGTGAGACAGGGAGCACCGGGGAGCTGTTTTTT. Translation gives CASSETGSTGELFF.